The clone carrying this TCR beta chain was picked up a small number of times. What it binds is not known. The sample comes from a study of lymphopenia after photon versus proton radiotherapy. Study-level points and caveats: Oligoclonal CD8+ Temra expansion after nadir drove photon patients' diversity drop.

Measured with immunoSEQ multiplex PCR; TCRdb has only the in-frame clones, and not every one. The data contain about 30,000 clones, just under 90% of them singletons. The V gene's germline CDR1 is SGDLS and CDR2 YYNGEE. This CDR3 has 17 residues. The trim removed 0 bases at V and 6 bases at J, leaving 11 bases unmatched. The TCR was taken from a woman aged 55-75 years with cholangiocarcinoma. Some clones in this sample may be carry-over from other donors' samples. The V and J genes are TRBV9 and TRBJ2-7, with 11 bases fitting TRBD2. The starting material was peripheral blood, obtained from a patient treated with proton-based radiotherapy. The CDR3 DNA sequence: TGTGCCAGCAGCGTAGCTCTTATAGCGGGAGGGCCAAGCGAGCAGTACTTC. It yields the protein CASSVALIAGGPSEQYF. The whole variable domain, filled in from reference TRBV9 and TRBJ2-7, reads DSGVTQTPKHLITATGQRVTLRCSPRSGDLSVYWYQQSLDQGLQFLIQYYNGEERAKGNILERFSAQQFPDLHSELNLSSLELGDSALYFCASSVALIAGGPSEQYFGPGTRLTVT.